This passage covers 21 T cell receptor beta chains from one sample sequenced in a study of T cells in Graves' hyperthyroidism and ophthalmopathy. From RNA transcripts, TCR beta CDR3 regions were amplified. A first-round RT-PCR of the TCR CDR3 used the HTBI primer set. TCRdb re-called the multiplex PCR reads through MiXCR, storing one row per CDR3 protein. This sample yields some 620,000 distinct CDR3 sequences, of which roughly 17% are seen a single time; less than 4.5% belongs to the top ten. The sequenced sample was blood. These receptors originate from a woman in her thirties with Graves' hyperthyroidism.

CDR3 loop: CSAGPFGGAQETQYF. CDR3 in DNA: TGCAGTGCTGGGCCCTTCGGCGGGGCTCAAGAGACCCAGTACTTC. The rearrangement joins TRBV20-1 to TRBJ2-5; D possibly corresponds to TRBD2 (6 bases). The V end was cut by 5 bases, the J end by 2 bases, with 18 bases between. Per the germline V gene, CDR1 is DFQATT and CDR2 is SNEGSKA (reference sequence). The CDR3 runs 15 residues.

The table lists this clonotype with many counts. V and J are TRBV2 and TRBJ2-1; 7 bases match TRBD2. Germline V lookup: CDR1 SNHLY, CDR2 FYNNEI. This CDR3 is 14 amino acids long. Unmatched junction bases numbered 4, after V lost 6 bases and J lost 2 bases. CDR3 sequence (DNA): TGTGCCAGCAGGGAGCGGGATCCCTACAATGAGCAGTTCTTC. This gives the protein CASRERDPYNEQFF.

Many counts were recorded for this clonotype. V and J are TRBV30 and TRBJ1-3; D is uncertain. The CDR3 length is 12 residues. V was trimmed by 2 bases and J by 7 bases, leaving 9 bases between them. Germline V lookup: CDR1 GTSNPN, CDR2 SVGIG (reference sequence). The CDR3 loop is CAWSQDENTIYF. CDR3 DNA: TGTGCCTGGAGTCAAGATGAGAACACCATATATTTT.

V is TRBV5-1 and J is TRBJ2-7; 7 bases agree with TRBD1. After removal of 3 bases from V and 7 bases from J, the junction contained 13 bases not matched to a gene. Germline V CDR1 and CDR2: SGHRS, YFSETQ. The CDR3 totals 15 residues. The CDR3 is CASSYRQGTAGEQYF. CDR3 nucleotides: TGCGCCAGCAGCTATAGACAGGGTACAGCTGGGGAGCAGTACTTC.

The chain uses TRBV4-2 and TRBJ2-2; the match to TRBD1 covers 7 bases. From germline, CDR1 is LGHNA and CDR2 YNFKEQ. After removal of 0 bases from V and 6 bases from J, the junction contained 4 bases not matched to a gene. This CDR3 comprises 15 residues. The CDR3 is CASSQDPTGSGELFF. CDR3 nucleotides: TGTGCCAGCAGCCAAGATCCGACAGGGTCCGGGGAGCTGTTTTTT.

This clonotype was detected many times. The rearrangement links TRBV12-3 or TRBV12-4 to TRBJ1-2; no clear D. CDR3 length: 13 residues. The germline V and J ends were trimmed by 5 bases and 0 bases, with 7 bases remaining between them. As DNA, the CDR3 is TGTGCCAGCAGTCTCGCTTCTAACTATGGCTACACCTTC. As protein: CASSLASNYGYTF.

The table lists this clonotype with a few counts. The rearrangement joins TRBV27 to TRBJ2-1; TRBD1 is a possible D gene (7 bases). The germline CDR1 and CDR2 sequences are MNHEY and SMNVEV (reference sequence). Trimming took 2 bases from V and 6 from J, leaving 11 bases between them. CDR3 size: 14 residues. CDR3 sequence: CASSLGTAGNEQFF. DNA for the CDR3: TGTGCCAGCAGTTTAGGGACAGCGGGCAATGAGCAGTTCTTC.

Many counts were recorded for this clonotype. The J gene is TRBJ2-7, the V gene TRBV20-1, with D possibly being TRBD2 (7 bases). Trimming took off 5 bases at V and 3 bases at J, with 20 bases between the two ends. Germline values: CDR1 DFQATT, CDR2 SNEGSKA (reference sequence). This CDR3 contains 15 residues. Here the CDR3 reads CSAVARGGEDYEQYF. CDR3 sequence (DNA): TGCAGTGCTGTTGCCAGGGGAGGGGAAGACTACGAGCAGTACTTC.

This clonotype showed up many times. This chain uses TRBV7-2 with TRBJ2-5, with D perhaps assigned TRBD1 or TRBD2 (5 bases each). This CDR3 comprises 14 residues. Germline CDR1 is SGHTA and CDR2 is FQGNSA. The germline V and J ends were trimmed by 5 bases and 10 bases, with 20 bases remaining between them. The CDR3 coding sequence is TGTGCCAGCAGCGCAGGACCCCAAGAGGGGTACCAGTACTTC. Protein product: CASSAGPQEGYQYF.

This clonotype was picked up many times. The chain joins TRBV3-1 to TRBJ2-5; D is unresolved. Germline CDR1 and CDR2: LGHDT and YNNKEL (reference sequence). Trimming took 4 bases from V and 4 from J, leaving 10 bases between them. The CDR3 has 13 amino acids. This chain's CDR3 is CASSLYRVETQYF. CDR3 DNA: TGTGCCAGCAGCCTCTATAGGGTAGAGACCCAGTACTTC.

This clonotype was observed a handful of times. The V gene is TRBV15, the J gene TRBJ2-2; D not resolved. V was trimmed by 3 bases and J by 0 bases, leaving 14 bases between them. CDR1 LNHNV and CDR2 YYDKDF come from the germline V gene (reference sequence). The CDR3 runs to 17 residues. The CDR3 region is CATSRTVAVANTGELFF. CDR3 bases: TGTGCCACCAGCAGGACTGTAGCTGTGGCGAACACCGGGGAGCTGTTTTTT.

The V and J genes are TRBV10-3 and TRBJ2-2; 7 nucleotides line up with TRBD2. V shed 2 bases, J shed 0 bases, and the junction held 0 bases outside the gene matches. Germline assignment: CDR1 ENHRY and CDR2 SYGVKD. This CDR3 region has 15 residues. CDR3 coding DNA: TGTGCCATCAGTGAGGGACTAGCGAACACCGGGGAGCTGTTTTTT. This encodes CAISEGLANTGELFF.

This clonotype was detected ten times or more. This chain links TRBV7-3 with TRBJ1-1, with D unresolved. CDR3 length: 14 residues. Between the trimmed V and J ends, which lost 5 bases and 1 base, there was a span of 11 bases. Germline CDR1 SGHTA, CDR2 FQGTGA. DNA of the CDR3: TGTGCCAGCAGCCCCCAACCCACGAACACTGAAGCTTTCTTT. This translates into CASSPQPTNTEAFF.

This rearrangement joins TRBV6-2 or TRBV6-3 to TRBJ1-2; D remains ambiguous. The length of the CDR3 is 14 residues. Trimming removed 4 bases at V and 4 bases at J, with 13 bases between. The V gene's germline CDR1 is MNHEY and CDR2 SVGEGT. CDR3: CASSLTGLVYGYTF. In DNA, the CDR3 is TGTGCCAGCAGTTTAACTGGGCTGGTCTATGGCTACACCTTC.

The V and J genes are TRBV28 and TRBJ1-2; D unclear. V gave up 10 bases and J gave up 5 bases, with 11 bases separating them. Germline V CDR1 and CDR2: MDHEN, SYDVKM. This CDR3 spans 11 amino acids. The CDR3 region has the DNA TGTGCCACAACGGACGGTTATGGCTACACCTTC. Translation: CATTDGYGYTF.

This clonotype was found many times. The chain joins TRBV27 to TRBJ2-1; 9 positions agree with TRBD2. CDR1 MNHEY and CDR2 SMNVEV come from the germline V gene (reference sequence). CDR3 length: 16 residues. V shed 2 bases and J 3 bases; nucleotides not matched to a gene: 5. This CDR3 is CASSLRGLAHYNEQFF. Here the CDR3 DNA reads TGTGCCAGCAGTTTAAGGGGACTAGCTCACTACAATGAGCAGTTCTTC.

For the CDR3, the DNA is TGTGCCAGCGGTGAGATCTTCTATGGCTACACCTTC. The encoded protein is CASGEIFYGYTF. The chain recombines TRBV18 with TRBJ1-2; D is unresolved. CDR3 length: 12 amino acids. The V and J ends lost 8 bases and 4 bases respectively, with 11 bases between them. Germline CDR1 is KGHSH and CDR2 is LQKENI.

This clonotype was seen a handful of times. The chain joins TRBV27 to TRBJ1-5; D is undetermined. Per the germline V gene, CDR1 is MNHEY and CDR2 is SMNVEV (reference sequence). Trimming took 10 bases from V and 3 from J, leaving 13 bases between them. The CDR3 is made up of 13 amino acids. The CDR3 reads CATAWGDNQPQHF. Written as DNA, the CDR3 is TGTGCCACCGCATGGGGAGACAATCAGCCCCAGCATTTT.

This clonotype was seen at least ten times. The CDR3 bases are TGTGCCACCAGTGACCCTCGACTAGCGGCCTACAATGAGCAGTTCTTC. Protein product: CATSDPRLAAYNEQFF. The chain is built from TRBV24-1 and TRBJ2-1; 9 bases align to TRBD2. The V segment lost 4 bases and the J segment 2 bases; nucleotides outside the gene matches: 5. CDR1 is KGHDR and CDR2 is SFDVKD in the germline V gene. The CDR3 extends over 16 amino acids.

The chain links TRBV20-1 to TRBJ1-5; D might be TRBD1 (5 bases). V was shortened by 1 base and J by 6 bases, with 10 bases between the two germline ends. In germline, CDR1 is DFQATT, CDR2 SNEGSKA (reference sequence). The CDR3 spans 13 residues. CDR3 DNA: TGCAGTGCTAGAGCTACAGGTGGTCAGCCCCAGCATTTT. Translating it yields CSARATGGQPQHF.

This clonotype showed up many times. V is TRBV2 and J is TRBJ1-2; weak D call: TRBD1 (6 bases). V shed 6 bases and J shed 3 bases, with 14 bases lying between them. Germline CDR1 SNHLY, CDR2 FYNNEI. The CDR3 has 14 amino acids. In nucleotides, the CDR3 is TGTGCCAGCAGACAGATTAGGGGGGACTATGGCTACACCTTC. It translates to CASRQIRGDYGYTF.